Presented here are 21 T cell receptor beta chains from one specimen sequenced in a study of blood T cell repertoires in COVID-19. Here immunoSEQ multiplex PCR was the method, and the copy in TCRdb shows in-frame clones only, minus some. The sample contains tens of thousands of clones, less than 95% of which appear only once. Sequences were obtained from peripheral blood. These receptors were taken from a human donor in a cohort sampled during active COVID-19.

The V call is TRBV5-8, the J call TRBJ2-1, with TRBD2 matching 9 bases. In germline, CDR1 is SGHTS, CDR2 YDEGEE. With V trimmed by 0 bases and J by 6 bases, 16 bases remained unmatched. The CDR3 has 19 amino acids. The CDR3 loop is CASSLAVIPLAGYGNEQFF. The CDR3 DNA reads TGTGCCAGCAGCTTGGCCGTGATTCCTCTAGCGGGATACGGCAATGAGCAGTTCTTC. The full variable domain, rest sourced from reference TRBV5-8 and TRBJ2-1, is EAGVTQSPTHLIKTRGQQATLRCSPISGHTSVYWYQQALGLGLQFLLWYDEGEERNRGNFPPRFSGRQFPNYSSELNVNALELEDSALYLCASSLAVIPLAGYGNEQFFGPGTRLTVL.

The chain uses TRBV14 and TRBJ2-7; tentative D call: TRBD1 (6 bases). This CDR3 contains 14 residues. Trimming removed 3 bases from V and 6 bases from J, with 15 bases in between. CDR1 SGHDN and CDR2 FVKESK come from the germline V gene. CDR3 nucleotide sequence: TGTGCCAGCAGCCAGACAGGAGGACTGAGCGAGCAGTACTTC. It specifies CASSQTGGLSEQYF.

The genes are TRBV2 and TRBJ2-3, with 9 bases lining up with TRBD2. The CDR3 covers 14 residues. The germline V gene has CDR1 SNHLY and CDR2 FYNNEI. Trimming took 9 bases from V and 0 from J; bases not matched to a gene: 4. The CDR3 coding sequence is TGTGCCAGTTCCGGGACTAGCAGCACAGATACGCAGTATTTT. Protein: CASSGTSSTDTQYF. Filled out from reference TRBV2 and TRBJ2-3, the complete variable domain reads EPEVTQTPSHQVTQMGQEVILRCVPISNHLYFYWYRQILGQKVEFLVSFYNNEISEKSEIFDDQFSVERPDGSNFTLKIRSTKLEDSAMYFCASSGTSSTDTQYFGPGTRLTVL.

The chain has TRBV30 and TRBJ1-4, with D perhaps TRBD1 (6 bases). V lost 3 bases and J lost 8, with 16 bases in between. From germline, CDR1 is GTSNPN and CDR2 SVGIG (reference sequence). The CDR3 is made up of 14 amino acids. The chain's CDR3 is CAWRLDRRGEKLFF. Here the CDR3 DNA reads TGTGCCTGGAGGTTGGACAGACGAGGGGAAAAACTGTTTTTT.

On this clone: Germline and junction disagree at one end, which may indicate a read error. The CDR3 DNA follows: TGTGCCAGCAGCTTGGGGATTTCGGGGGTTAATACACCCCTCCACTTT. This sequence encodes CASSLGISGVNTPLHF. V is TRBV5-5 and J is TRBJ1-6; D may be TRBD1 (5 bases). CDR3 length: 16 amino acids. Looked up from germline, CDR1 is SGHKS and CDR2 is YYEKEE (reference sequence).

The genes are TRBV7-9 and TRBJ1-1; maybe TRBD1 (5 bases). V lost 5 bases and J lost 4, with 14 bases in between. Germline V gives CDR1 SEHNR, CDR2 FQNEAQ (reference sequence). This CDR3 is built from 14 residues. The CDR3 is CASSRQTVITEAFF. CDR3 in DNA: TGTGCCAGCAGCCGACAGACAGTCATCACTGAAGCTTTCTTT.

CDR3 residues: CASSPGTGGYEQYF. CDR3 in DNA: TGTGCCAGCAGCCCCGGGACAGGGGGCTACGAGCAGTACTTC. The chain carries TRBV11-2 and TRBJ2-7; 11 nucleotides agree with TRBD1. Per the germline V gene, CDR1 is SGHAT and CDR2 is FQNNGV. The CDR3 runs 14 residues. V trimming: 5 bases; J trimming: 3 bases; junction bases outside the gene matches: 3.

The chain links TRBV6-6 to TRBJ2-2; 11 bases are a match to TRBD2. The trim removed 6 bases at V and 5 bases at J, leaving 8 bases unmatched. Germline V gives CDR1 MNHNY, CDR2 SVGAGI (reference sequence). The CDR3 has 16 residues. Written as DNA, the CDR3 is TGTGCCAGCAGCCCTATAGCGGGAGGGCGGACCGGGGAGCTGTTTTTT. Encoded protein: CASSPIAGGRTGELFF.

The V call is TRBV7-3, the J call TRBJ2-2; D call uncertain. The V gene's germline CDR1 is SGHTA and CDR2 FQGTGA. V was shortened by 5 bases and J by 6 bases, with 7 bases between the two germline ends. The CDR3 has 12 residues. The CDR3 nucleotides read TGTGCCAGCAGCCACAATCCCGGGGAGCTGTTTTTT. It yields the protein CASSHNPGELFF.

The rearrangement uses TRBV6-5 and TRBJ1-5; no clear D gene. The V and J ends lost 10 bases and 0 bases respectively, with 16 bases between them. Germline CDR1 is MNHEY and CDR2 is SVGAGI. The CDR3 runs 15 residues. The CDR3 coding sequence is TGTGCCACGGCCTTGGAACAGCTTAGCAATCAGCCCCAGCATTTT. Its protein is CATALEQLSNQPQHF.

V usage is TRBV6-5 and J usage is TRBJ2-7, with 7 bases lining up with TRBD1. Germline V gene data show CDR1 as MNHEY and CDR2 as SVGAGI. The junction had 8 bases not matched to a gene; V was cut back by 8 bases and J by 4 bases. The CDR3 has 13 residues. The CDR3 region has the DNA TGTGCCAGCGGACAGGAGCTTGGGTACGAGCAGTACTTC. Its protein is CASGQELGYEQYF.

The chain links TRBV5-1 to TRBJ2-6, with 10 nucleotides matching TRBD1. J gave up 3 bases and V 7 bases, and 7 bases lay outside the gene matches. Germline loops: CDR1 SGHRS, CDR2 YFSETQ. The CDR3 extends over 16 amino acids. Here the CDR3 DNA reads TGCGCCAGCGGATCCGGGACAGGGGTTGGGGCCAACGTCCTGACTTTC. It is translated as CASGSGTGVGANVLTF. Based on the CDR3 plus reference TRBV5-1 and TRBJ2-6, the full variable domain is KAGVTQTPRYLIKTRGQQVTLSCSPISGHRSVSWYQQTPGQGLQFLFEYFSETQRNKGNFPGRFSGRQFSNSRSEMNVSTLELGDSALYLCASGSGTGVGANVLTFGAGSRLTVL.

The J gene is TRBJ1-1, the V gene TRBV7-9; TRBD1 matches 8 bases. The germline CDR1 and CDR2 sequences are SEHNR and FQNEAQ (reference sequence). The CDR3 sequence is 14 residues long. The trim removed 4 bases at V and 3 bases at J, leaving 4 bases unmatched. The CDR3 protein is CASSSGQGYTEAFF. In DNA, the CDR3 is TGTGCCAGCAGCTCCGGACAGGGCTACACTGAAGCTTTCTTT.

The chain uses TRBV18 and TRBJ1-5, with D hard to call. The V end lost 3 bases, the J end lost 0 bases, and 9 bases lay between the germline ends. Germline assignment: CDR1 KGHSH and CDR2 LQKENI. The CDR3 covers 15 residues. The DNA for the CDR3 is TGTGCCAGCTCACCTATAAGCAATAGCAATCAGCCCCAGCATTTT. It encodes CASSPISNSNQPQHF.

The genes are TRBV6-5 and TRBJ2-7; D is possibly TRBD2 (5 bases). CDR1 is MNHEY and CDR2 is SVGAGI in the germline V gene. The CDR3 extends over 15 amino acids. V gave up 4 bases and J gave up 0 bases, with 13 bases separating them. The CDR3: CASSWFAGPSYEQYF. Written as DNA, the CDR3 is TGTGCCAGCAGTTGGTTTGCGGGCCCCTCCTACGAGCAGTACTTC.

The genes are TRBV4-1 and TRBJ2-1; 8 positions match TRBD1. The germline V gene encodes CDR1 MGHRA and CDR2 YSYEKL. CDR3 size: 14 residues. V lost 2 bases and J lost 9; bases outside the gene matches: 6. CDR3 residues: CASSQTGGDGEQFF. In DNA, the CDR3 is TGCGCCAGCAGCCAAACAGGGGGAGACGGTGAGCAGTTCTTC.

The chain couples TRBV19 to TRBJ1-5; maybe TRBD1 (5 bases). The V end lost 0 bases, the J end lost 6 bases, and 12 bases lay between the germline ends. The CDR3 is 15 residues long. Germline loops: CDR1 LNHDA, CDR2 SQIVND (reference sequence). The CDR3 sequence is CASSIDEGLLQPQHF. In DNA form, the CDR3 reads TGTGCCAGTAGTATAGATGAGGGACTTCTTCAGCCCCAGCATTTT.

Turning to this clone: At one end the junction does not follow the germline gene, possibly because of a read error. The V gene is TRBV5-6, the J gene TRBJ2-5; 7 nucleotides align to TRBD1. CDR1 and CDR2 (germline): SGHDT, YYEEEE. This CDR3 has 16 residues. The CDR3 DNA reads TGTGCCACCAGCGGCCTCTCCCGGGACAGAAAAGAGACCCAGTACTTC. It is translated as CATSGLSRDRKETQYF.

The J gene is TRBJ2-1, the V gene TRBV28, with D possibly TRBD2 on 6 matching bases. The CDR3 loop spans 16 amino acids. Trimming stripped 6 bases from V and 3 bases from J, with 18 bases between. The germline V gene has CDR1 MDHEN and CDR2 SYDVKM. The CDR3 DNA follows: TGTGCCAGCAGCCCGGGCCCCCAGGACTACTACAATGAGCAGTTCTTC. Its translation is CASSPGPQDYYNEQFF. Based on the CDR3 plus reference TRBV28 and TRBJ2-1, the full variable domain is DVKVTQSSRYLVKRTGEKVFLECVQDMDHENMFWYRQDPGLGLRLIYFSYDVKMKEKGDIPEGYSVSREKKERFSLILESASTNQTSMYLCASSPGPQDYYNEQFFGPGTRLTVL.

The CDR3 loop is CASSLNTAGVGHEQYF. The CDR3 DNA reads as TGTGCCAGCAGCTTAAACACAGCGGGAGTGGGTCACGAGCAGTACTTC. The V gene is TRBV7-2, the J gene TRBJ2-7, with 8 bases aligning to TRBD2. The germline gives CDR1 SGHTA, CDR2 FQGNSA. J was trimmed by 5 bases and V by 2 bases; bases with no gene match: 11. The CDR3 sequence is 16 residues long.

The chain is built from TRBV2 and TRBJ2-1; 10 positions agree with TRBD2. CDR3 length: 17 amino acids. CDR1 is SNHLY and CDR2 is FYNNEI in the germline V gene. The J segment lost 4 bases and the V segment lost 9 bases, leaving 15 bases of the junction unmatched. CDR3 region: CASQGGTSAANYNEQFF. The CDR3 bases are TGTGCCAGTCAGGGAGGGACTAGCGCAGCTAATTACAATGAGCAGTTCTTC. Complete variable domain (other parts from reference TRBV2 and TRBJ2-1): EPEVTQTPSHQVTQMGQEVILRCVPISNHLYFYWYRQILGQKVEFLVSFYNNEISEKSEIFDDQFSVERPDGSNFTLKIRSTKLEDSAMYFCASQGGTSAANYNEQFFGPGTRLTVL.